The source of this TCR beta chain is a study of naive and memory T cell subsets. The beta constant-region primer was an equimolar mix of two oligonucleotides covering TRBC1 and TRBC2. Ligated cDNA was amplified by four rounds of PCR with nested alpha and beta constant-region primers and SP2. In TCRdb, the UMI-ligation and nested PCR reads were re-called with MiXCR into one record per CDR3 protein. The repertoire consists of about 150,000 distinct CDR3 sequences, with under 25% occurring once and the leading ten covering around 0.11%. Points from the study as a whole: Especially in CD8 cells, naive repertoires contained a few larger clonotypes, possibly CD45RA-re-expressing memory cells.

V dropped 7 bases and J dropped 1 base, with 2 bases sitting between them. Germline-derived CDR1 and CDR2 are MNHEY and SVGAGI. This CDR3 has 11 residues. This clonotype was found many times. Its specificity is unknown. The material sequenced was naive CD4+ T cells from blood. V is TRBV6-5 and J is TRBJ1-3; unclear D gene. This clonotype was obtained from a human donor in good health. The CDR3 nucleotides read TGTGCCAGCACTTCTGGAAACACCATATATTTT. Amino acid sequence: CASTSGNTIYF.